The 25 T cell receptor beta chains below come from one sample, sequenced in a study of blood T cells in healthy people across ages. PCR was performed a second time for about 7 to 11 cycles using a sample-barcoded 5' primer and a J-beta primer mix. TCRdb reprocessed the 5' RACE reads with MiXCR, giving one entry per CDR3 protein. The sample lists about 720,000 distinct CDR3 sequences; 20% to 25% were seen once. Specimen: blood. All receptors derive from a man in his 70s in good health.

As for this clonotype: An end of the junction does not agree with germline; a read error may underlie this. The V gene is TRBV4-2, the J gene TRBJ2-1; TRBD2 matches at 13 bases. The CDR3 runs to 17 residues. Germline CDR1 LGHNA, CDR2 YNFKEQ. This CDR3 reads CASRQVLAGGLRNEQFF. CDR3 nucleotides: TGTGCCAGCAGACAAGTACTAGCGGGGGGGCTTCGCAATGAGCAGTTCTTC.

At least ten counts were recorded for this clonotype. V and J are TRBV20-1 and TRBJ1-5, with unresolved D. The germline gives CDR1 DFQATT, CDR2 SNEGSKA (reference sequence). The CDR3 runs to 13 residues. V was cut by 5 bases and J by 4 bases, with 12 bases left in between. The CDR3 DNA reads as TGCAGTGCTTCTTGGTCAGAGAATCAGCCCCAGCATTTT. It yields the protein CSASWSENQPQHF.

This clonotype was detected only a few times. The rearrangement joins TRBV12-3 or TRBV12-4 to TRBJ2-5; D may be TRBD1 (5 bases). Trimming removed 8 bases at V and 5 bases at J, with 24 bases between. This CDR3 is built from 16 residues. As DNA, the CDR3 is TGTGCCAGCCATCATACTGGAAGGGGCGCTAGGGAGACCCAGTACTTC. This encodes CASHHTGRGARETQYF.

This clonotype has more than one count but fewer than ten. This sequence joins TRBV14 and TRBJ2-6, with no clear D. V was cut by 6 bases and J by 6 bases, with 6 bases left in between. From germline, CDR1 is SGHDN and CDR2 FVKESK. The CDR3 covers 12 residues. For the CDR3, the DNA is TGTGCCAGCAGTTCTTTGGCCAACGTCCTGACTTTC. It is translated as CASSSLANVLTF.

The CDR3 DNA reads TGTGCCAGCAGGCCGCCGGGCGGGGAGCTGTTTTTT. Its translation is CASRPPGGELFF. The chain employs TRBV7-3 and TRBJ2-2, with unresolved D. The V gene lost 6 bases and the J gene lost 7 bases, with 9 bases spanning the gap. Germline V gene lookup returns CDR1 SGHTA and CDR2 FQGTGA. The CDR3 loop spans 12 amino acids.

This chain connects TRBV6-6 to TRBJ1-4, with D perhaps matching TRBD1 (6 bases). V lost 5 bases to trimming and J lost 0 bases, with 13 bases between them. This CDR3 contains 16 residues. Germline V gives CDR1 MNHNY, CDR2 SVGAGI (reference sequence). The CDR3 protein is CASSGGVPTTNEKLFF. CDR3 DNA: TGTGCCAGCAGTGGGGGCGTCCCCACAACTAATGAAAAACTGTTTTTT.

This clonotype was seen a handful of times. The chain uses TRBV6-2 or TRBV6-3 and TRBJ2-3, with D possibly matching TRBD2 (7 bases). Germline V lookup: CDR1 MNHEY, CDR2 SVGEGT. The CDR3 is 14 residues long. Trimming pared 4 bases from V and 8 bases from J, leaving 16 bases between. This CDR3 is CASSSGGRRGTQYF. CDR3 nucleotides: TGTGCCAGCAGTTCGGGGGGCCGCCGAGGTACGCAGTATTTT.

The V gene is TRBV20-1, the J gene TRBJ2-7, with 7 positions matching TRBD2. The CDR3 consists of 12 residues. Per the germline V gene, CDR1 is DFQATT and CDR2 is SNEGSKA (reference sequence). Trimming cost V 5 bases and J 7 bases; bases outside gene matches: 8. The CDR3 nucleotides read TGCAGTGCTCTCGGAGTGGGAGGGGAGCAGTACTTC. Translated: CSALGVGGEQYF.

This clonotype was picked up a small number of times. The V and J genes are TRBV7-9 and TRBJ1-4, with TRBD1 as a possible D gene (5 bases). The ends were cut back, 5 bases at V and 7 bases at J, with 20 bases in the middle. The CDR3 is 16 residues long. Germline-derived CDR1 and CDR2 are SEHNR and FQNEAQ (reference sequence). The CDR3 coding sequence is TGTGCCAGCAGCCCTCCGTACGGGGCAATAGGTGAAAAACTGTTTTTT. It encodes CASSPPYGAIGEKLFF.

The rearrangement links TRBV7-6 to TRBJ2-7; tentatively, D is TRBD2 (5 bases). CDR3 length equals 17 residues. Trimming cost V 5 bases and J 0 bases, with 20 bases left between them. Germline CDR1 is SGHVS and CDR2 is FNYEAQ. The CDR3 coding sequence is TGTGCCAGCAGCCCCATCATGTTGGGAGAAAGCTCCTACGAGCAGTACTTC. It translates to CASSPIMLGESSYEQYF.

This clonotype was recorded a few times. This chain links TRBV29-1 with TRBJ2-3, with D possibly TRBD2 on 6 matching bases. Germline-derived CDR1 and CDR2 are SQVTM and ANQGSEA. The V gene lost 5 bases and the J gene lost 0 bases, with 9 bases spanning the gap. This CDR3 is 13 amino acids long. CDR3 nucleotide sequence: TGCAGCGTTAAGCGGGTGAGCACAGATACGCAGTATTTT. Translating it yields CSVKRVSTDTQYF.

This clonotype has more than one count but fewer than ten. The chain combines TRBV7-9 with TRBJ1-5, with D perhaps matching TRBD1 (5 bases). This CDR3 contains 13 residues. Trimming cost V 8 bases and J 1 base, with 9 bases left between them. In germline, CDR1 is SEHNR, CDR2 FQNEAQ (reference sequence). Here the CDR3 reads CASGRESNQPQHF. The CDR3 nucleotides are TGTGCCAGCGGCAGGGAAAGCAATCAGCCCCAGCATTTT.

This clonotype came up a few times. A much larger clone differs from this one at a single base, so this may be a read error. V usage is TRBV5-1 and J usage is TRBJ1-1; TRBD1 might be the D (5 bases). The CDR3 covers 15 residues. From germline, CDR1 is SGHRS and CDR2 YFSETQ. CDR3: CASGLEIGAGTEAFF. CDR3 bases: TGCGCCAGCGGCTTGGAGATAGGGGCGGGCACTGAAGCTTTCTTT.

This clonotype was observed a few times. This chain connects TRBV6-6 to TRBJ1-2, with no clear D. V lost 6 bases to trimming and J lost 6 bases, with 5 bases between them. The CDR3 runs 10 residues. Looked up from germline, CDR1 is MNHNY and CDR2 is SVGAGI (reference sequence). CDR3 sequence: CASSQNGYTF. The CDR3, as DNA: TGTGCCAGCAGCCAGAATGGCTACACCTTC.

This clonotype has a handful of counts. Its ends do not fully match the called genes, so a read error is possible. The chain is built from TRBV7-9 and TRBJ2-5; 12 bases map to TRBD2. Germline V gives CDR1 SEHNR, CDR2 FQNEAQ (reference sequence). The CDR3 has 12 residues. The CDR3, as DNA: TGTGCCAGCAGCTTACCGACTAGCGGGGGAAACTTC. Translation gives CASSLPTSGGNF.

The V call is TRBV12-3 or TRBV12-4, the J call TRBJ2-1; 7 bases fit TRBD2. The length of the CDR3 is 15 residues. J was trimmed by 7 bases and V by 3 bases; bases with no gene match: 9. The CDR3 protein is CASSLMAGVINEQFF. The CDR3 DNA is TGTGCCAGCAGTTTGATGGCGGGAGTGATTAATGAGCAGTTCTTC.

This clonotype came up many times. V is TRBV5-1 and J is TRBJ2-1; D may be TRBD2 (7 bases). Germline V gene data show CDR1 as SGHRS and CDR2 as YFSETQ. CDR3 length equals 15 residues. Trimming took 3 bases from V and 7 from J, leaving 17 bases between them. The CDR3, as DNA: TGCGCCAGCAGCTGGGGCGGGGGCCGCGCGAATGAGCAGTTCTTC. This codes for CASSWGGGRANEQFF.

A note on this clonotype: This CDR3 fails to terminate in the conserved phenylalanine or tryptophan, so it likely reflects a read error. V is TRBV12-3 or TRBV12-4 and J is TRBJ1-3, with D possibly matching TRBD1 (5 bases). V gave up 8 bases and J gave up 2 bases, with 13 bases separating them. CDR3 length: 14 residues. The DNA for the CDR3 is TGTGCCAGCTATGACAGAGCCCCTGGAAACACCATATATCTT. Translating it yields CASYDRAPGNTIYL.

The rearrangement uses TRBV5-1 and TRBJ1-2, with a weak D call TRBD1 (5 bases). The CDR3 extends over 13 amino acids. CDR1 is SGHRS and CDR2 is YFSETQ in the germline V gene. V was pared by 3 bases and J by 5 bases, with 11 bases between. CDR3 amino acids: CASSSGRGYGYTF. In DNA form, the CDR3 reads TGCGCCAGCAGCTCTGGCCGGGGGTATGGCTACACCTTC.

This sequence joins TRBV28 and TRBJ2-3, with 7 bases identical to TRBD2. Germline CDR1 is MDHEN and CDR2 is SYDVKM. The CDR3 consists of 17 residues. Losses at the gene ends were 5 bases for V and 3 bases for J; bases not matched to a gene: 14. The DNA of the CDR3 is TGTGCCAGCAGTCTCTCACTGGCTAGCGGAGTAACAGATACGCAGTATTTT. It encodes CASSLSLASGVTDTQYF. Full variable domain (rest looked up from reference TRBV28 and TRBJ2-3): DVKVTQSSRYLVKRTGEKVFLECVQDMDHENMFWYRQDPGLGLRLIYFSYDVKMKEKGDIPEGYSVSREKKERFSLILESASTNQTSMYLCASSLSLASGVTDTQYFGPGTRLTVL.

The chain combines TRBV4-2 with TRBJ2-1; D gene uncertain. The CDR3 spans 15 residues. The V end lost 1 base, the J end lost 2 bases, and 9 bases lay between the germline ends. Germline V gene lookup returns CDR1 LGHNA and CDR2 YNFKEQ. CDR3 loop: CASSQGTAAYNEQFF. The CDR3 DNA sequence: TGTGCCAGCAGCCAAGGGACGGCTGCCTACAATGAGCAGTTCTTC.

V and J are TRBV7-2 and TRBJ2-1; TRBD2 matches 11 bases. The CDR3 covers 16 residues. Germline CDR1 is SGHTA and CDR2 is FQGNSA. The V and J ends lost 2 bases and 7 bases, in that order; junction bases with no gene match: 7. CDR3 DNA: TGTGCCAGCAGCTTAATATATAGACTAGCGGGAAATGAGCAGTTCTTC. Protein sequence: CASSLIYRLAGNEQFF.

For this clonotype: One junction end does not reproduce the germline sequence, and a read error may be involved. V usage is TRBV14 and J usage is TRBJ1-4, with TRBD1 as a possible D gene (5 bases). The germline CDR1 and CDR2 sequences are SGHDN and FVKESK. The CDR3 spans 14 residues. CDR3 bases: TGTGCCAGTAGCCCGGGACGCTTGGGGAAAAAACTGTTTTTT. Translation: CASSPGRLGKKLFF.

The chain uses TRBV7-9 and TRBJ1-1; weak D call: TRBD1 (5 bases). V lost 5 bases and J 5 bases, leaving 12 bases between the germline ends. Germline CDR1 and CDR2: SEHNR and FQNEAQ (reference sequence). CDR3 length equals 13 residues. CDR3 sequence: CASSPTTATEAFF. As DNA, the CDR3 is TGTGCCAGCAGCCCCACGACAGCTACTGAAGCTTTCTTT.

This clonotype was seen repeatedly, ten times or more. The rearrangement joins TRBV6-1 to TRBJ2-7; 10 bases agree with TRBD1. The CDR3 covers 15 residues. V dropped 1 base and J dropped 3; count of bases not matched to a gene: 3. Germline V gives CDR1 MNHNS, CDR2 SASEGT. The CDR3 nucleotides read TGTGCCAGCAGTGAAGGGACAGGGGGGTTCTACGAGCAGTACGTC. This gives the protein CASSEGTGGFYEQYV.